One and the same sample provided the 32 T cell receptor beta chains below, sequenced in a study of T-cell memory formation after mild COVID-19. Each CDR3 protein is one row after TCRdb ran MiXCR on the 5' RACE reads. Altogether under 200,000 distinct CDR3 sequences are present, around 13% being singletons, with the ten largest covering 2.5% to 3.5%. The sequencing sample was made of PBMCs or a T cell subset sorted from them (not recorded which). The receptors were sampled from a man younger than 35 who had mild COVID-19 (a few samples of this study predate the infection). Cell type and time point are not known.

This clonotype was recorded at least ten times. V usage is TRBV7-6 and J usage is TRBJ2-7; 7 bases fit TRBD1. Trimming removed 3 bases from V and 6 bases from J; junction bases left unmatched: 8. This CDR3 region has 14 residues. Per the germline V gene, CDR1 is SGHVS and CDR2 is FNYEAQ. CDR3 protein: CASSFQDRRSEQYF. CDR3 coding DNA: TGTGCCAGCAGCTTTCAGGACAGGAGGTCCGAGCAGTACTTC.

This clonotype was observed a handful of times. The V gene is TRBV7-2, the J gene TRBJ1-3; D uncertain. Germline V lookup: CDR1 SGHTA, CDR2 FQGNSA. Between the trimmed V and J ends, which lost 5 bases and 2 bases, there was a span of 13 bases. The CDR3 length is 15 residues. The CDR3 here is CASSQMLGAGNTIYF. CDR3 in DNA: TGTGCCAGCAGCCAGATGTTGGGAGCTGGAAACACCATATATTTT.

The chain combines TRBV7-3 with TRBJ2-3; tentatively, D is TRBD1 or TRBD2 (5 bases each). The CDR3 runs to 17 residues. Trimming took off 2 bases at V and 2 bases at J, with 17 bases between the two ends. CDR1 is SGHTA, CDR2 FQGTGA, per germline. CDR3 loop: CASSLGVGRPTTDTQYF. The CDR3 nucleotides read TGTGCCAGCAGCTTAGGGGTGGGACGCCCTACCACAGATACGCAGTATTTT.

In this sample, this clonotype turned up a few times. The chain employs TRBV11-1 and TRBJ1-3; D perhaps matches TRBD1 (5 bases). V lost 5 bases and J 0 bases, leaving 11 bases between the germline ends. Germline-derived CDR1 and CDR2 are SGHAT and FQDESV (reference sequence). The CDR3 loop spans 15 amino acids. CDR3 sequence: CASSTDTLSGNTIYF. The CDR3 region has the DNA TGTGCCAGCAGCACGGACACCCTCTCTGGAAACACCATATATTTT. Combining the CDR3 with reference TRBV11-1 and TRBJ1-3 gives the whole variable domain EAEVAQSPRYKITEKSQAVAFWCDPISGHATLYWYRQILGQGPELLVQFQDESVVDDSQLPKDRFSAERLKGVDSTLKIQPAELGDSAMYLCASSTDTLSGNTIYFGEGSWLTVV.

This clonotype came up a few times. This chain connects TRBV5-1 to TRBJ1-1; weak D call: TRBD1 (6 bases). Trimming stripped 0 bases from V and 4 bases from J, with 13 bases between. Germline V CDR1 and CDR2: SGHRS, YFSETQ. The CDR3 consists of 15 residues. CDR3 residues: CASSLEGVLGTEAFF. The CDR3, as DNA: TGCGCCAGCAGCTTGGAGGGGGTTCTGGGCACTGAAGCTTTCTTT.

The J gene is TRBJ2-5, the V gene TRBV5-1; D is perhaps TRBD1 or TRBD2 (5 bases each). Germline V gene sequence: CDR1 SGHRS, CDR2 YFSETQ. The V end lost 4 bases, the J end lost 5 bases, and 15 bases lay between the germline ends. The CDR3 is 14 amino acids. CDR3 coding DNA: TGCGCCAGCAGCACCGCAGGGAGAGATGAGACCCAGTACTTC. It translates to CASSTAGRDETQYF.

This clonotype was seen more than once but under ten times. The chain employs TRBV7-2 and TRBJ1-2; D gene uncertain. V lost 4 bases and J 4 bases, leaving 7 bases between the germline ends. The CDR3 spans 12 residues. Per germline, CDR1 SGHTA and CDR2 FQGNSA. The CDR3 DNA is TGTGCCAGCAGCTGGACCGCCTATGGCTACACCTTC. Translating it yields CASSWTAYGYTF.

A few counts support this clonotype. A much bigger clone sits one base away, suggesting this may be a read error. The chain recombines TRBV2 with TRBJ2-5; no firm D call. Germline V gives CDR1 SNHLY, CDR2 FYNNEI. Trimming took off 6 bases at V and 5 bases at J, with 7 bases between the two ends. The CDR3 sequence is 11 residues long. The CDR3 sequence: CASRLEETQYF. The CDR3 DNA sequence: TGTGCCAGCAGGTTAGAGGAGACCCAGTACTTC.

The sample holds a few counts of this clonotype. The chain is built from TRBV29-1 and TRBJ1-1; 8 positions agree with TRBD1. The CDR3 length is 14 residues. Germline V lookup: CDR1 SQVTM, CDR2 ANQGSEA. V lost 5 bases to trimming and J lost 5 bases; unmatched junction nucleotides: 10. CDR3 loop: CSVQEQGGRTEAFF. CDR3 sequence (DNA): TGCAGCGTTCAGGAACAGGGGGGAAGGACTGAAGCTTTCTTT. The variable domain in full, with the rest retrieved from reference TRBV29-1 and TRBJ1-1, is SAVISQKPSRDICQRGTSLTIQCQVDSQVTMMFWYRQQPGQSLTLIATANQGSEATYESGFVIDKFPISRPNLTFSTLTVSNMSPEDSSIYLCSVQEQGGRTEAFFGQGTRLTVV.

V is TRBV7-6 and J is TRBJ1-2, with 7 nucleotides matching TRBD1. The CDR3 totals 16 residues. Losses at the gene ends were 1 base for V and 5 bases for J; bases not matched to a gene: 10. Germline CDR1 SGHVS, CDR2 FNYEAQ. CDR3 sequence reads: CASSLEGGTVTYGYTF. CDR3 sequence (DNA): TGTGCCAGCAGCTTAGAGGGGGGGACAGTCACTTATGGCTACACCTTC.

This chain's CDR3 is CASSLRFSTVNGNTIYF. For the CDR3, the DNA is TGCGCCAGCAGCCTCAGGTTTTCGACAGTCAATGGAAACACCATATATTTT. The chain has TRBV4-3 and TRBJ1-3; possible D gene TRBD1, 5 bases. Germline values: CDR1 LGHNA, CDR2 YSLEER. Trimming removed 4 bases from V and 3 bases from J, with 19 bases in between. This CDR3 is 17 amino acids long.

This chain links TRBV2 with TRBJ1-1; D possibly corresponds to TRBD1 (6 bases). Trimming took off 4 bases at V and 0 bases at J, with 12 bases between the two ends. The CDR3 length is 15 residues. Germline CDR1 is SNHLY and CDR2 is FYNNEI. In DNA form, the CDR3 reads TGTGCCAGCAGTGCCTGGACAGACCTGAACACTGAAGCTTTCTTT. Translation: CASSAWTDLNTEAFF.

This chain connects TRBV5-1 to TRBJ2-3; the match to TRBD2 covers 14 bases. The CDR3 runs to 15 residues. The J segment lost 4 bases and the V segment lost 5 bases, leaving 3 bases of the junction unmatched. Germline lookup yields CDR1 SGHRS and CDR2 YFSETQ. CDR3 nucleotide sequence: TGCGCCAGCAGGACTAGCGGGGGGGCCCCAGATACGCAGTATTTT. It codes for CASRTSGGAPDTQYF. Variable domain in full (rest from reference TRBV5-1 and TRBJ2-3): KAGVTQTPRYLIKTRGQQVTLSCSPISGHRSVSWYQQTPGQGLQFLFEYFSETQRNKGNFPGRFSGRQFSNSRSEMNVSTLELGDSALYLCASRTSGGAPDTQYFGPGTRLTVL.

V and J are TRBV4-2 and TRBJ2-5; D gene unclear. V was cut by 0 bases and J by 11 bases, with 19 bases left in between. CDR1 is LGHNA, CDR2 YNFKEQ, per germline. CDR3 length equals 15 residues. CDR3 amino acids: CASSQDWLPPNGQYF. The CDR3 DNA is TGTGCCAGCAGCCAAGATTGGCTACCCCCCAATGGGCAGTACTTC.

This clonotype was seen only a few times. This chain uses TRBV5-1 with TRBJ2-4; D is ambiguous. V was clipped by 2 bases and J by 8 bases, with 14 bases between them. The germline gives CDR1 SGHRS, CDR2 YFSETQ. The CDR3 spans 14 residues. The CDR3 DNA reads TGCGCCAGCAGCTTCTCGTCTCCCCCAGACATTCAGTACTTC. It encodes CASSFSSPPDIQYF. Filled out from reference TRBV5-1 and TRBJ2-4, the complete variable domain reads KAGVTQTPRYLIKTRGQQVTLSCSPISGHRSVSWYQQTPGQGLQFLFEYFSETQRNKGNFPGRFSGRQFSNSRSEMNVSTLELGDSALYLCASSFSSPPDIQYFGAGTRLSVL.

The chain carries TRBV14 and TRBJ2-2, with D unclear. V was clipped by 0 bases and J by 7 bases, with 12 bases between them. There are 15 residues in the CDR3. The germline gives CDR1 SGHDN, CDR2 FVKESK. The CDR3 DNA sequence: TGTGCCAGCAGCCAAGAATATGGACGGAGCGGGGAGCTGTTTTTT. This translates into CASSQEYGRSGELFF.

This chain joins TRBV10-3 and TRBJ2-1; D may be TRBD1 (5 bases). The V end lost 5 bases, the J end lost 5 bases, and 10 bases lay between the germline ends. Germline V gene lookup returns CDR1 ENHRY and CDR2 SYGVKD. The CDR3 spans 13 residues. CDR3 region: CAISRDSNNEQFF. As DNA, the CDR3 is TGTGCCATCAGTCGCGACAGCAACAATGAGCAGTTCTTC.

This clonotype was seen a handful of times. This rearrangement joins TRBV5-6 to TRBJ2-5, with 10 bases that match TRBD2. The V and J ends lost 1 base and 1 base, in that order; junction bases with no gene match: 7. Germline CDR1 is SGHDT and CDR2 is YYEEEE. The CDR3 covers 17 residues. The CDR3 sequence: CASSLYGLADIQETQYF. The CDR3 region has the DNA TGTGCCAGCAGCTTGTACGGACTAGCGGATATCCAAGAGACCCAGTACTTC.

The rearrangement uses TRBV29-1 and TRBJ1-5, with D unclear. Trimming removed 8 bases at V and 13 bases at J, with 18 bases between. The CDR3 spans 11 residues. Germline V lookup: CDR1 SQVTM, CDR2 ANQGSEA. This chain's CDR3 is CSTKVDGSQHF. The CDR3 DNA reads TGCAGCACAAAAGTCGACGGCTCTCAGCATTTT.

The V call is TRBV4-3, the J call TRBJ1-2; D call uncertain. Germline loops: CDR1 LGHNA, CDR2 YSLEER. The CDR3 sequence is 15 residues long. With 0 bases removed from V and 4 bases from J, the gap between germline ends came to 12 bases. Here the CDR3 reads CASSQDLQSIYGYTF. For the CDR3, the DNA is TGCGCCAGCAGCCAAGATCTCCAGAGCATCTATGGCTACACCTTC.

This clonotype was seen a few times. V gene TRBV29-1 combines with J gene TRBJ1-1; 7 bases agree with TRBD1. The germline V gene has CDR1 SQVTM and CDR2 ANQGSEA. V lost 0 bases to trimming and J lost 8 bases; unmatched junction nucleotides: 6. The CDR3 length is 13 residues. CDR3 in amino acids: CSVEETGAGEAFF. CDR3 DNA: TGCAGCGTTGAAGAAACAGGGGCCGGCGAAGCTTTCTTT.

This clonotype was found many times. DNA for the CDR3: TGCGCCAGCAGCTTCGGGGGGGCTGCAGATACGCAGTATTTT. This codes for CASSFGGAADTQYF. The chain recombines TRBV5-1 with TRBJ2-3; TRBD2 agrees at 8 bases. Germline trimming cut 2 bases from V and 4 bases from J; bases unmatched to any gene: 3. The CDR3 extends over 14 amino acids. Germline CDR1 and CDR2: SGHRS and YFSETQ.

The CDR3 spells CASSLWGTGETQYF. The CDR3 bases are TGCGCCAGCAGCTTGTGGGGGACGGGAGAGACCCAGTACTTC. The chain uses TRBV5-1 and TRBJ2-5; D assignment may be TRBD1 or TRBD2 (5 bases each). From germline, CDR1 is SGHRS and CDR2 YFSETQ. This CDR3 has 14 residues. The V end was cut by 1 base, the J end by 4 bases, with 11 bases between.

The V call is TRBV5-1, the J call TRBJ2-1, with TRBD2 matching over 7 bases. The CDR3 has 15 amino acids. J lost 3 bases, V lost 5 bases, and 8 bases had no gene match. CDR1 is SGHRS, CDR2 YFSETQ, per germline. CDR3 bases: TGCGCCAGCAGGGCCGGGGACTACCTCTACAATGAGCAGTTCTTC. This translates into CASRAGDYLYNEQFF.

In this sample, this clonotype turned up many times. Here the CDR3 DNA reads TGCGCCAGCAGCTTGGCCCGCTACAATGAGCAGTTCTTC. Amino acids: CASSLARYNEQFF. This rearrangement joins TRBV5-1 to TRBJ2-1; D is uncertain. V lost 0 bases and J 3 bases, leaving 4 bases between the germline ends. CDR3 length: 13 amino acids. Germline CDR1 SGHRS, CDR2 YFSETQ.

The chain has TRBV29-1 and TRBJ2-7, with D maybe TRBD2 (5 bases). CDR1 is SQVTM, CDR2 ANQGSEA, per germline. CDR3 length equals 11 residues. The V end lost 7 bases, the J end lost 4 bases, and 11 bases lay between the germline ends. The CDR3 loop is CSAASGYEQYV. As DNA, the CDR3 is TGCAGCGCAGCAAGCGGATACGAGCAGTACGTC.

This clonotype occurred a few times. This rearrangement joins TRBV20-1 to TRBJ1-1; no definite D call. V was cut by 6 bases and J by 0 bases, with 11 bases left in between. The CDR3 consists of 13 residues. Germline values: CDR1 DFQATT, CDR2 SNEGSKA (reference sequence). The CDR3 DNA reads TGCAGTGCCGGGTTGGGGATGAACACTGAAGCTTTCTTT. Translated: CSAGLGMNTEAFF.

This clonotype occurred a few times. The chain uses TRBV29-1 and TRBJ1-6; possible D gene TRBD1, 5 bases. Per germline, CDR1 SQVTM and CDR2 ANQGSEA. Trimming removed 4 bases from V and 7 bases from J, with 5 bases in between. This CDR3 is 11 amino acids long. Written as DNA, the CDR3 is TGCAGCGTTGGGGACAATTCACCCCTCCACTTT. This sequence encodes CSVGDNSPLHF.

This clonotype was detected ten times or more. The chain has TRBV6-5 and TRBJ2-2, with D hard to call. From germline, CDR1 is MNHEY and CDR2 SVGAGI. V dropped 7 bases and J dropped 1 base, with 7 bases sitting between them. There are 13 residues in the CDR3. Here the CDR3 DNA reads TGTGCCAGCAAACACCAGAACACCGGGGAGCTGTTTTTT. Translated, it gives CASKHQNTGELFF.

This clonotype occurred many times. This rearrangement joins TRBV12-3 or TRBV12-4 to TRBJ2-5; a possible D gene is TRBD2 (6 bases). CDR3 length: 14 amino acids. V was cut by 2 bases and J by 3 bases, with 10 bases left in between. The CDR3 DNA reads as TGTGCCAGCAGTTTAAGGGGAGGTGAAGAGACCCAGTACTTC. Protein sequence: CASSLRGGEETQYF.

The chain joins TRBV2 to TRBJ1-1, with D hard to call. Trimming shortened V by 7 bases and J by 0 bases, and 9 bases separated the two germline ends. CDR3 size: 13 residues. Germline V gene sequence: CDR1 SNHLY, CDR2 FYNNEI. For the CDR3, the DNA is TGTGCCAGCACCAGAGACATGAACACTGAAGCTTTCTTT. Its protein product is CASTRDMNTEAFF.

This clonotype was picked up many times. The J gene is TRBJ2-2, the V gene TRBV20-1; D not certain. Trimming left V 0 bases short and J 6 bases short, with 5 bases between. The CDR3 is 12 residues long. Germline lookup yields CDR1 DFQATT and CDR2 SNEGSKA (reference sequence). CDR3 in amino acids: CSARDGPGELFF. The DNA of the CDR3 is TGCAGTGCTAGAGATGGGCCCGGGGAGCTGTTTTTT.